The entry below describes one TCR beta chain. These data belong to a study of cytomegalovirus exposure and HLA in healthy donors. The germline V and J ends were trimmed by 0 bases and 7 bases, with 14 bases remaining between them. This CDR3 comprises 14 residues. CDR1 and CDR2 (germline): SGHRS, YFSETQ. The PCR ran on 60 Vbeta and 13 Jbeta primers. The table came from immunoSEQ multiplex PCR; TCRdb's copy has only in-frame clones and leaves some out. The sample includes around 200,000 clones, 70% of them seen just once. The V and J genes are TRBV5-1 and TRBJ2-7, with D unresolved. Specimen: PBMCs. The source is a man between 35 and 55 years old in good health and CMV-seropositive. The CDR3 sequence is CASSLVGGLSEQYF. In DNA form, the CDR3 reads TGCGCCAGCAGCTTGGTCGGCGGTCTCTCGGAGCAGTACTTC.